The sequence of this TCR beta chain was determined in a study of blood T cell repertoires in COVID-19. The wider study: T cells, B-cell-depleted T cells, or PBMCs provided the cDNA or gDNA that served as material.

Authors' processing steps: Counts of nucleated cells, estimated from reference gene primer amplification, were obtained. TCRdb keeps only in-frame clones here, not all; method: immunoSEQ multiplex PCR. V and J calls and clone size follow that table, whereas D and trimming were derived from the DNA. The table includes some 45,000 clones, roughly 89% detected once. The CDR3 runs 14 residues. Germline values: CDR1 SNHLY, CDR2 FYNNEI. The V and J ends lost 6 bases and 8 bases, in that order; junction bases with no gene match: 8. The material sequenced was peripheral blood. This TCR derives from a man aged 60 to 69 with active COVID-19. V is TRBV2 and J is TRBJ2-1; 9 positions agree with TRBD1. The CDR3 DNA is TGTGCCAGCAGCTCGGGACAGGGTGAAGATGAGCAGTTCTTC. It specifies CASSSGQGEDEQFF.